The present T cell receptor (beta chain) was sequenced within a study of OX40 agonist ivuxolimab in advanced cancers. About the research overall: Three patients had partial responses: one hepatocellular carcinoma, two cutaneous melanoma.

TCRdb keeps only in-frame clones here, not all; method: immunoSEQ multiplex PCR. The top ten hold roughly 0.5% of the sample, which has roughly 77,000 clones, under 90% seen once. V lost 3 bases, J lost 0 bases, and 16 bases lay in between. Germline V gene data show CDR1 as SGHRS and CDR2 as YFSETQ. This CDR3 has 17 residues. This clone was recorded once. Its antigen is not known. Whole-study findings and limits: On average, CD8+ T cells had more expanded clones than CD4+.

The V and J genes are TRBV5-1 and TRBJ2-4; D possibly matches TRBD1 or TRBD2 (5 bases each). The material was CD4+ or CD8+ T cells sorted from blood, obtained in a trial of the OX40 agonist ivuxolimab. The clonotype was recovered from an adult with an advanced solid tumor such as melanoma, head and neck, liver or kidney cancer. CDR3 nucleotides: TGCGCCAGCAGCTCATTACGGGACCATCTAGCCAAAAACATTCAGTACTTC. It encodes CASSSLRDHLAKNIQYF.